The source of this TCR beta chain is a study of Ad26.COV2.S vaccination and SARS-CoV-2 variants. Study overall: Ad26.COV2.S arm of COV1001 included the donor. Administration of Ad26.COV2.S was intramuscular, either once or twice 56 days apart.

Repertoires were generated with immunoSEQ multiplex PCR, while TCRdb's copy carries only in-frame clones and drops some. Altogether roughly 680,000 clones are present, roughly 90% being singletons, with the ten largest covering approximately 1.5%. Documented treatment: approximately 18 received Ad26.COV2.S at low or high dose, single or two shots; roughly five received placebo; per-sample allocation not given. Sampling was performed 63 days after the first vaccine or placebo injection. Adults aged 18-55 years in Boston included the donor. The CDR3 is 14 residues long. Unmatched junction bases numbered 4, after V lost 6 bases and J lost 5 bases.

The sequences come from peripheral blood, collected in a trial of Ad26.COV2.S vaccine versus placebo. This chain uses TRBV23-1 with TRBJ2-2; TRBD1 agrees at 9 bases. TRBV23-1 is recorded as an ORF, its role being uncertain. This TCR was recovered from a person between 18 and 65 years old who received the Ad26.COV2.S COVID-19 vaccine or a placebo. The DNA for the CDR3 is TGCGCCAGCAGGGGACAGGGAAGGACCGGGGAGCTGTTTTTT. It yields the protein CASRGQGRTGELFF.